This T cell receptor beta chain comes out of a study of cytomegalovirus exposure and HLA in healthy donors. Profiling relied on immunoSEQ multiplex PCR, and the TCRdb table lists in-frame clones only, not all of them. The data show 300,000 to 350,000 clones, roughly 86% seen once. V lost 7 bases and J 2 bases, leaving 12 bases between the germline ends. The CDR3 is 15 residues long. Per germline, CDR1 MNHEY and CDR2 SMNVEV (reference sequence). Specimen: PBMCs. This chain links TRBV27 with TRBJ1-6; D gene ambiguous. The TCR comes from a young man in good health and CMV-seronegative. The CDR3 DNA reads TGTGCCAGCAAAGGGCGGAGGACCTATAATTCACCCCTCCACTTT. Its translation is CASKGRRTYNSPLHF.